This T cell receptor (beta chain) appears in the sequencing data of a study of blood T cell repertoires in COVID-19. For the study at large: Whether acute or convalescent, the COVID-19 samples came from the United States, Italy and Spain. The cDNA or gDNA used as material had been derived from T cells, B-cell-depleted T cells, or PBMCs.

Per the authors' pipeline: Quantification of nucleated cells was approximated via reference gene primer amplification. Libraries were prepared by immunoSEQ multiplex PCR; TCRdb keeps only in-frame clonotypes and omits some of them. V, J and clone size are those of that table, while D and trimming were read from the DNA. The data show about 230,000 clones, 83% seen once. Germline CDR1 is SGDLS and CDR2 is YYNGEE. The CDR3 sequence is 15 residues long. The trim removed 0 bases at V and 4 bases at J, leaving 5 bases unmatched. Input material: peripheral blood. This clonotype was obtained from a woman aged 65 to 85 with active or convalescent COVID-19. V gene TRBV9 combines with J gene TRBJ2-5, with 8 nucleotides matching TRBD2. The CDR3 is CASSVASGSLETQYF. Here the CDR3 DNA reads TGTGCCAGCAGCGTAGCCAGCGGGAGTTTAGAGACCCAGTACTTC.